Only a few counts were recorded for the clone carrying this T cell receptor (beta chain). A multiplex PCR was run with 60 Vbeta primers and 13 Jbeta primers. Sequencing used immunoSEQ multiplex PCR; TCRdb keeps in-frame clones, though not all of them. The sample carries 190,000 or so clones, 80% to 85% recorded once. This sample was taken from a study of cytomegalovirus exposure and HLA in healthy donors. In germline, CDR1 is SEHNR, CDR2 FQNEAQ (reference sequence). The CDR3 is 15 amino acids. V lost 5 bases and J 5 bases, leaving 18 bases between the germline ends. Specimen: PBMCs. This clonotype originated in a man in his forties or fifties in good health and CMV-seronegative. The gene calls are TRBV7-9 and TRBJ1-2; maybe TRBD1 (5 bases). Here the CDR3 DNA reads TGTGCCAGCAGCCCGCCGGGCAGGGCCCAATATGGCTACACCTTC. Translated, it gives CASSPPGRAQYGYTF.